This TCR beta chain comes out of a study of shared clonotypes between healthy human individuals. Looking at the study overall: Three CD4 naive, three CD4 memory, two CD8 naive and one CD8 memory plate were used per donor.

TCRdb's table, derived via immunoSEQ multiplex PCR, lists solely in-frame clones and lacks some. The sample contains approximately 2.1 million clones, 85% to 95% of which appear only once. The V and J ends lost 4 bases and 2 bases respectively, with 10 bases between them. The CDR3 totals 14 residues. The germline gives CDR1 KGHSH, CDR2 LQKENI. The chain combines TRBV18 with TRBJ2-3; D remains unclear. The TCR comes from a man younger than 35 in good health. Some clones in this sample may be carry-over from other donors' samples. The sequencing sample was made of naive CD4+ T cells from PBMCs. Noted subset: CD45RA+ positively selected. The CDR3 DNA reads as TGTGCCAGCTCACGTTATGGAGTCACAGATACGCAGTATTTT. It codes for CASSRYGVTDTQYF.